Below are 6 T cell receptor beta chains sequenced from a single sample in a study of blood T cell repertoires in COVID-19. Clones were read by immunoSEQ multiplex PCR, and TCRdb kept only the in-frame ones, dropping some. The sample holds 100,000 or so clones; about 80% are singletons and the top ten take around 29%. The specimen sequenced was peripheral blood. The receptors derive from a man between 65 and 79 years old with active or convalescent COVID-19.

This chain links TRBV9 with TRBJ1-2, with 9 bases aligning to TRBD1. The V and J ends lost 2 bases and 4 bases, in that order; junction bases with no gene match: 6. Germline values: CDR1 SGDLS, CDR2 YYNGEE. The CDR3 runs to 15 residues. DNA for the CDR3: TGTGCCAGCAGCGTGAGCCGGGACAGGGCCTATGGCTACACCTTC. This gives the protein CASSVSRDRAYGYTF.

The chain joins TRBV6-2 or TRBV6-3 to TRBJ1-2; D is possibly TRBD1 (5 bases). CDR1 is MNHEY and CDR2 is SVGEGT in the germline V gene. CDR3 length: 12 amino acids. With 5 bases removed from V and 6 bases from J, the gap between germline ends came to 10 bases. In DNA, the CDR3 is TGTGCCAGCAGTACTCAGGGAAATGGCTACACCTTC. Protein: CASSTQGNGYTF.

This chain connects TRBV12-5 to TRBJ2-7, with 8 positions matching TRBD2. Germline lookup yields CDR1 LGHNT and CDR2 FRNRAP. The CDR3 contains 16 residues. V lost 4 bases, J lost 7 bases, and 15 bases stayed unmatched. The DNA of the CDR3 is TGTGCTAGTGGTTCCACCCTGGGCGGGAGGATGAGAGAGCAGTACTTC. Translation: CASGSTLGGRMREQYF. Filled out from reference TRBV12-5 and TRBJ2-7, the complete variable domain reads DARVTQTPRHKVTEMGQEVTMRCQPILGHNTVFWYRQTMMQGLELLAYFRNRAPLDDSGMPKDRFSAEMPDATLATLKIQPSEPRDSAVYFCASGSTLGGRMREQYFGPGTRLTVT.

This chain uses TRBV9 with TRBJ2-1; TRBD1 agrees at 8 bases. The junction had 9 bases not matched to a gene; V was cut back by 3 bases and J by 16 bases. CDR1 is SGDLS and CDR2 is YYNGEE in the germline V gene. This CDR3 comprises 12 residues. The CDR3 protein is CASSAMTGETFF. DNA for the CDR3: TGTGCCAGCAGCGCGATGACAGGGGAAACTTTCTTC.

This clone was detected a few times. This rearrangement joins TRBV12-3 or TRBV12-4 to TRBJ2-4, with D possibly TRBD1 on 6 matching bases. This CDR3 region has 13 residues. Between the trimmed V and J ends, which lost 7 bases and 4 bases, there was a span of 11 bases. Here the CDR3 reads CASNAQGKNIQYF. In nucleotides, the CDR3 is TGTGCCAGCAATGCACAGGGTAAAAACATTCAGTACTTC.

This clone was counted only a few times. The chain couples TRBV6-5 to TRBJ1-2; D might be TRBD1 (6 bases). The CDR3 is 15 residues long. The V end was cut by 8 bases, the J end by 4 bases, with 20 bases between. Per the germline V gene, CDR1 is MNHEY and CDR2 is SVGAGI. CDR3 residues: CASGSGQSRPYGYTF. The CDR3 DNA sequence: TGTGCCAGCGGAAGCGGACAGAGTCGACCCTATGGCTACACCTTC.